This T cell receptor (beta chain) was sequenced for a study of T cell responses to AZD1222 COVID-19 vaccine. Sequencing was performed with immunoSEQ multiplex PCR; in TCRdb, only in-frame clones are kept and a portion is missing. Among about 150,000 clones, approximately 90% were seen once, and the ten largest hold less than 1.5%. On this clone itself: What it recognizes is unknown. Other DNA variants within this sample encode the same CDR3.

Study-wide findings and caveats: Two AZD1222 administrations were followed by greater Spike-specific TCR breadth and depth. Targets within unmutated variant regions were reportedly found for nearly half of spike-specific TCRs.

The length of the CDR3 is 16 residues. Germline CDR1 SGHVS, CDR2 FQNEAQ. J gave up 0 bases and V 2 bases, and 3 bases lay outside the gene matches. The sequencing used peripheral blood, collected 28 days after the second AZD1222 dose. This TCR was recovered from an adult who received the AZD1222 COVID-19 vaccine. V gene TRBV7-8 combines with J gene TRBJ2-7; 11 bases align to TRBD2. The CDR3 region has the DNA TGTGCCAGCAGCTTACTTGGACTAGCGGGCTCCTACGAGCAGTACTTC. Translated, it gives CASSLLGLAGSYEQYF. Combining the CDR3 with reference TRBV7-8 and TRBJ2-7 gives the whole variable domain GAGVSQSPRYKVAKRGQDVALRCDPISGHVSLFWYQQALGQGPEFLTYFQNEAQLDKSGLPSDRFFAERPEGSVSTLKIQRTQQEDSAVYLCASSLLGLAGSYEQYFGPGTRLTVT.